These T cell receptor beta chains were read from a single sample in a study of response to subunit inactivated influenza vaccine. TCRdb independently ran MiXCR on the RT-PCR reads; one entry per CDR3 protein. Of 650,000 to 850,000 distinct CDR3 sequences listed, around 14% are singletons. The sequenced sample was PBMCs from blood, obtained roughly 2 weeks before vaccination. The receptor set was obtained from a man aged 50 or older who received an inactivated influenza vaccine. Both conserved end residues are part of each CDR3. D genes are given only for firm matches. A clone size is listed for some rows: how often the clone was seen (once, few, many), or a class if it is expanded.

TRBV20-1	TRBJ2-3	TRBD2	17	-	TGCAGTGCTTCAGGAGGGACTAGCGGGGGGAGCACAGATACGCAGTATTTT	CSASGGTSGGSTDTQYF
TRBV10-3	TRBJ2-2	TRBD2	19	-	TGTGCCATCAGTGAGTCCATCGGACTAGCGGGTTATAACACCGGGGAGCTGTTTTTT	CAISESIGLAGYNTGELFF
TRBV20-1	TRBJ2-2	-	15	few	TGCAGTGCTAGAGAAGGACAGAAGAACACCGGGGAGCTGTTTTTT	CSAREGQKNTGELFF
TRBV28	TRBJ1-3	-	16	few	TGTGCCAGCAGCCAAACTCAATTACTCTCTGGAAACACCATATATTTT	CASSQTQLLSGNTIYF
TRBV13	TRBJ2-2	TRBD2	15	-	TGTGCCAGCAGCTCAGAGCGGGGGGGCGTCGGGGAGCTGTTTTTT	CASSSERGGVGELFF
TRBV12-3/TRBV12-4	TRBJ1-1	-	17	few	TGTGCCAGCAGTCCCCGACAGGTGACCTTCGATAACACTGAAGCTTTCTTT	CASSPRQVTFDNTEAFF
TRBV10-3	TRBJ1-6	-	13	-	TGTGCCATCAGAGGACAGACCGATTCACCCCTCCACTTT	CAIRGQTDSPLHF
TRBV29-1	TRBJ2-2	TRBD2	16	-	TGCAGCGCCACGATCCCTAGCGGGAGTTGGGGCGGGGAGCTGTTTTTT	CSATIPSGSWGGELFF
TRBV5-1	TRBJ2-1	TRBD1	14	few	TGCGCCAGCAGCCCTTTGCAGGGGGCCCATGAGCAGTTCTTC	CASSPLQGAHEQFF
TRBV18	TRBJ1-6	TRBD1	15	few	TGTGCCAGCTCACCGAGACAGGGTGATAATTCACCCCTCCACTTT	CASSPRQGDNSPLHF
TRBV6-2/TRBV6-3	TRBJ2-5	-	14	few	TGTGCCAGCAGTCGCCTTAAACTACCGGAGACCCAGTACTTC	CASSRLKLPETQYF
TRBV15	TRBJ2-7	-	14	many	TGTGCCACCAGCAGAGATCATCGAGCCTACGAGCAGTACTTC	CATSRDHRAYEQYF
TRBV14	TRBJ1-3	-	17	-	TGTGCCAGCAGCCAAGATCTCCCAGGATGGGACGGAAACACCATATATTTT	CASSQDLPGWDGNTIYF
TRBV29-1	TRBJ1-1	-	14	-	TGCAGCGCAAGTCACAGGGACGGGAACACTGAAGCTTTCTTT	CSASHRDGNTEAFF
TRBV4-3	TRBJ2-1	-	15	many	TGCGCCAGCAGCCAAGATAGCGCGGGGTACAATGAGCAGTTCTTC	CASSQDSAGYNEQFF
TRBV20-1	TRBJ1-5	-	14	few	TGCAGTCTTCTCGACGGGGGAGGCAATCAGCCCCAGCATTTT	CSLLDGGGNQPQHF
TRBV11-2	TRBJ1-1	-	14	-	TGTGCCAGCAGCTTAGAAGGGGGGGGCACTGAAGCTTTCTTT	CASSLEGGGTEAFF
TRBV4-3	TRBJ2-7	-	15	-	TGCGCCAGCAGCCCTTCCGTGGGAGCCCTCTACGAGCAGTACTTC	CASSPSVGALYEQYF
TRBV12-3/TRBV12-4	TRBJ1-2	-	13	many	TGTGCCAGCAGTTTATGGGACGTCGTAGATCCCACCTTC	CASSLWDVVDPTF
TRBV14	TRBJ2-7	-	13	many	TGTGCCAGCAGCCAATTCCACGGATACGAGCAGTACTTC	CASSQFHGYEQYF
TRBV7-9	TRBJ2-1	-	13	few	TGTGCCAGCAGCTTAGGGACTCTGGGTGAGCAGTTCTTC	CASSLGTLGEQFF
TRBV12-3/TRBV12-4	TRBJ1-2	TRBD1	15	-	TGTGCCAGCAGCTCCGGGACAGGCGGATCCTATGGCTACACCTTC	CASSSGTGGSYGYTF
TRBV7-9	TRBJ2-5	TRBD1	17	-	TGTGCCAGCAGCACGGGACAGGGGGCGCCGGTACAAGAGACCCAGTACTTC	CASSTGQGAPVQETQYF
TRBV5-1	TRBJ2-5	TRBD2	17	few	TGCGCCAGCAGCTTGGCCCTTCAGACTAGCGGAGGGGAGACCCAGTACTTC	CASSLALQTSGGETQYF
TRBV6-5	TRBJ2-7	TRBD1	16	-	TGTGCCAGCAGTTTCTCAGGGGGCGCCCCTTCCTACGAGCAGTACTTC	CASSFSGGAPSYEQYF
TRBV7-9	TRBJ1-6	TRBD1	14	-	TGTGCCAGCACCTCGGACAGGGGAAAGTCACCCCTCCACTTT	CASTSDRGKSPLHF
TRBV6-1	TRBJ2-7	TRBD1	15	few	TGTGCCAGCAGTCGTGGGACAGGGACATCCTACGAGCAGTACTTC	CASSRGTGTSYEQYF
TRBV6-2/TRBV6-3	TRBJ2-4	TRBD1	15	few	TGTGCCAGCAGTTACACAGAAACAGGGGAAAACATTCAGTACTTC	CASSYTETGENIQYF
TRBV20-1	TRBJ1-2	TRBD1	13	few	TGCAGTGCTAGAAGTGACAGGGGCCGCGGCTACACCTTC	CSARSDRGRGYTF
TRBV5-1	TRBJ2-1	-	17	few	TGCGCCAGCAGTCAGGAGCCGAGCGGCAGCTCCTACAATGAGCAGTTCTTC	CASSQEPSGSSYNEQFF
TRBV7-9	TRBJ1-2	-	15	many	TGTGCCAGCAGCAAAAGGGCAGACTCTAACTATGGCTACACCTTC	CASSKRADSNYGYTF
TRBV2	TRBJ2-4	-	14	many	TGTGCCAGCAGCGCTAGAGTAGACAAAAACATTCAGTACTTC	CASSARVDKNIQYF
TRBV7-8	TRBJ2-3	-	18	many	TGTGCCAGCAGCTTAGCGGGTATTGGACTGTCGACCACAGATACGCAGTATTTT	CASSLAGIGLSTTDTQYF
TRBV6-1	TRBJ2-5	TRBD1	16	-	TGTGCCAGCAGTGAGTCCGGGACAGGGGCGTACGAGACCCAGTACTTC	CASSESGTGAYETQYF
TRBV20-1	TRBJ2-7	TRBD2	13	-	TGCAGTGCTTTATCCGGGACTAGCGACGAGCAGTACTTC	CSALSGTSDEQYF
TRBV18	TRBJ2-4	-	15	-	TGTGCCAGCTCACCGGGGTGGAAAGCCCAAAACATTCAGTACTTC	CASSPGWKAQNIQYF
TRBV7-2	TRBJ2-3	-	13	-	TGTGCCAGCGACGCAGGGGTAAGAGATACGCAGTATTTT	CASDAGVRDTQYF
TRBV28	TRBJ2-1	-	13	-	TGTGCCAGCAGTTCCCCCGTCTGGAATGAGCAGTTCTTC	CASSSPVWNEQFF
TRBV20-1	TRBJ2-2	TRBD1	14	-	TGCAGTGCGCCGGGACAGGCGAACACCGGGGAGCTGTTTTTT	CSAPGQANTGELFF
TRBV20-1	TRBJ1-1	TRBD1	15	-	TGCAGTGCTAGAGCCCGACAGGGATATAACACTGAAGCTTTCTTT	CSARARQGYNTEAFF
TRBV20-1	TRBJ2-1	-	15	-	TGCAGTGCTAGAGTCGGGCAAAGCTCCTACAATGAGCAGTTCTTC	CSARVGQSSYNEQFF
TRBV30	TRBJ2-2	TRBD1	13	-	TGTGCCTGGAAGCGAGTTACAGGGGGCAAGCTGTTTTTT	CAWKRVTGGKLFF
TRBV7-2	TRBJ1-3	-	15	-	TGTGCCAGCAGCGTTCAAGCGGGGGACGGAAACACCATATATTTT	CASSVQAGDGNTIYF
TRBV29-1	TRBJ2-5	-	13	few	TGCAGCGCAGAGAGGGGGGGTGGAGAGACCCAGTACTTC	CSAERGGGETQYF
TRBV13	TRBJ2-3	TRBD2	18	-	TGTGCCAGCAGCTTATACCCCACGGGACTAGCTTTCACAGATACGCAGTATTTT	CASSLYPTGLAFTDTQYF
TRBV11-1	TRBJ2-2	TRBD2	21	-	TGTGCCAGCAGAATAGTGACTCGGGGACTAGCGGGAGTCACGAACACCGGGGAGCTGTTTTTT	CASRIVTRGLAGVTNTGELFF
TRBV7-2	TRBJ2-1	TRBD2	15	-	TGTGCCAGCAGCCTAGCGGGGGGATCAGTCGGTGAGCAGTTCTTC	CASSLAGGSVGEQFF
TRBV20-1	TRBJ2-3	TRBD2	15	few	TGCAGTGTTCCGGGACTAGCGGGAGAGACAGATACGCAGTATTTT	CSVPGLAGETDTQYF
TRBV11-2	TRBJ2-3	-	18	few	TGTGCCAGCAGCGTACAGCCGCGGCAGACGCTGAGCACAGATACGCAGTATTTT	CASSVQPRQTLSTDTQYF